This TCR beta chain was identified during a study of vaccination and CD4 T cells after COVID-19. At the level of the study: Overlapping spike peptides served as the stimulus for the cells. These peptides came from SARS-CoV-2 and from the common cold coronaviruses HCoV-NL63, HCoV-OC43 and HCoV-229E. Study-wide points: Convalescent patients' median share of reactive clones seen only post-vaccination was about 88%.

This clonotype was seen a handful of times. As yet, its antigen is unknown. Researchers used the Oncomine TCR Beta short-read assay to sequence DNA from cultured CD4+ T cells. From CD4+ T cells that had been cultured, genomic DNA was extracted. TCRdb reanalysed the PCR reads using MiXCR and keeps one entry per CDR3 protein. The sample includes 12,000 or so distinct CDR3 sequences, more than 35% seen only once; the top ten take 16%. Treatment described: approximately 10-day PBMC culture with coronavirus spike peptide pools or control peptides (ViraFEST assay). Pre-COVID-19 pandemic sampling (2011-2018) yielded the unexposed donor's CD4+ T cells. Germline CDR1 MNHEY, CDR2 SVGEGT. V was cut by 5 bases and J by 2 bases, with 3 bases left in between. This CDR3 is built from 12 residues.

This chain joins TRBV6-2 or TRBV6-3 and TRBJ2-2; D not certain. The clonotype was recovered from a human donor in good health. Sequenced material: CD4+ T cells from blood, cultured in vitro. CDR3 loop: CASSRNTGELFF. CDR3 in DNA: TGTGCCAGCAGTCGTAACACCGGGGAGCTGTTTTTT.